Listed here are 22 T cell receptor beta chains from one sample, sequenced in a study of T cell responses to AZD1222 COVID-19 vaccine. The assay was immunoSEQ multiplex PCR, and TCRdb's table has in-frame clones only and misses some. The table includes under 200,000 clones, under 95% detected once. Sequencing was performed on peripheral blood, taken on day 0 of AZD1222 vaccination. Every receptor here comes from an adult in good health.

The rearrangement joins TRBV3-1 (or the pseudogene TRBV3-2) to TRBJ2-7; D possibly matches TRBD1 or TRBD2 (5 bases each). Germline-derived CDR1 and CDR2 are LGHDT and YNNKEL (reference sequence). The CDR3 totals 14 residues. Trimming took 5 bases from V and 4 from J, leaving 15 bases between them. The CDR3 DNA reads TGTGCCAGCAGCAACCGGGACCTTCTTTACGAGCAGTACTTC. Its translation: CASSNRDLLYEQYF.

The chain uses TRBV7-2 and TRBJ2-7; D may be TRBD1 or TRBD2 (5 bases each). The V gene lost 4 bases and the J gene lost 13 bases, with 17 bases spanning the gap. CDR1 SGHTA and CDR2 FQGNSA come from the germline V gene. The CDR3 runs 12 residues. In DNA, the CDR3 is TGTGCCAGCAGCTCAACGCCGGGACCTCAATACTTC. It codes for CASSSTPGPQYF.

This chain links TRBV28 with TRBJ1-4; D possibly corresponds to TRBD1 (5 bases). V shed 6 bases and J shed 12 bases, with 14 bases lying between them. The germline gives CDR1 MDHEN, CDR2 SYDVKM. The CDR3 extends over 12 amino acids. The CDR3 coding sequence is TGTGCCAGCAGCCGACGGGGGTGGGAACTGTTTTTT. Translating gives CASSRRGWELFF.

The chain is built from TRBV2 and TRBJ1-3; unclear D gene. Between the trimmed V and J ends, which lost 4 bases and 3 bases, there was a span of 10 bases. CDR1 is SNHLY, CDR2 FYNNEI, per germline. This CDR3 comprises 14 residues. This CDR3 reads CASSVGQVGNTIYF. In nucleotides, the CDR3 is TGTGCCAGCAGTGTAGGGCAGGTTGGAAACACCATATATTTT. Complete variable domain (other parts from reference TRBV2 and TRBJ1-3): EPEVTQTPSHQVTQMGQEVILRCVPISNHLYFYWYRQILGQKVEFLVSFYNNEISEKSEIFDDQFSVERPDGSNFTLKIRSTKLEDSAMYFCASSVGQVGNTIYFGEGSWLTVV.

This rearrangement joins TRBV10-3 to TRBJ1-3; 7 nucleotides align to TRBD1. From germline, CDR1 is ENHRY and CDR2 SYGVKD. This CDR3 is 15 amino acids long. Trimming at V came to 0 bases and at J to 3 bases, leaving 2 bases not matched to a gene. CDR3 amino acids: CAISESYRGGNTIYF. In nucleotides, the CDR3 is TGTGCCATCAGTGAGTCCTACAGGGGTGGAAACACCATATATTTT.

V and J are TRBV27 and TRBJ2-3; no definite D call. CDR3 size: 12 residues. The germline CDR1 and CDR2 sequences are MNHEY and SMNVEV (reference sequence). V dropped 0 bases and J dropped 6 bases, with 4 bases sitting between them. Here the CDR3 reads CASSLSVDTQYF. The DNA for the CDR3 is TGTGCCAGCAGTTTATCTGTGGATACGCAGTATTTT.

The chain uses TRBV6-2 or TRBV6-3 and TRBJ1-1, with a tentative D call TRBD1 (5 bases). Trimming removed 0 bases at V and 5 bases at J, with 10 bases between. The CDR3 sequence is 14 residues long. CDR1 and CDR2 from the germline V gene are MNHEY and SVGEGT. The CDR3 spells CASSYSRVRTEAFF. CDR3 coding DNA: TGTGCCAGCAGTTACTCCAGGGTTCGGACTGAAGCTTTCTTT.

The chain has TRBV6-2 or TRBV6-3 and TRBJ1-2; possible D gene TRBD1, 5 bases. This CDR3 region has 17 residues. V lost 3 bases and J 5 bases, leaving 22 bases between the germline ends. CDR1 is MNHEY, CDR2 SVGEGT, per germline. For the CDR3, the DNA is TGTGCCAGCAGTTATACTGACAGCACCCATAACAGATATGGCTACACCTTC. It codes for CASSYTDSTHNRYGYTF.

This clone showed up just once. V and J are TRBV27 and TRBJ1-1; TRBD1 is a possible D gene (6 bases). V was clipped by 5 bases and J by 10 bases, with 11 bases between them. CDR1 MNHEY and CDR2 SMNVEV come from the germline V gene (reference sequence). CDR3 length equals 11 residues. The CDR3 reads CASSEGGLAFF. In DNA form, the CDR3 reads TGTGCCAGCAGTGAGGGGGGCTTAGCTTTCTTT.

The chain combines TRBV2 with TRBJ1-1, with D uncertain. V was clipped by 6 bases and J by 1 base, with 12 bases between them. The CDR3 runs 14 residues. Germline V gives CDR1 SNHLY, CDR2 FYNNEI. As DNA, the CDR3 is TGTGCCAGCAGCCAACAGCCCCAGAACACTGAAGCTTTCTTT. This encodes CASSQQPQNTEAFF.

This rearrangement joins TRBV2 to TRBJ2-5; tentative D call: TRBD2 (6 bases). The length of the CDR3 is 15 residues. Germline V gene lookup returns CDR1 SNHLY and CDR2 FYNNEI. Trimming shortened V by 6 bases and J by 4 bases, and 18 bases separated the two germline ends. The CDR3 DNA reads TGTGCCAGCAGCGGGGGAGTGGGGGGAGGAGAGACCCAGTACTTC. Translation gives CASSGGVGGGETQYF.

Comment on this clone: Other DNA variants within this sample encode the same CDR3. This sequence joins TRBV6-5 and TRBJ1-5, with 7 bases matching TRBD1. J lost 0 bases, V lost 4 bases, and 3 bases had no gene match. CDR3 size: 15 residues. CDR1 is MNHEY, CDR2 SVGAGI, per germline. CDR3 sequence: CASSSGTASNQPQHF. CDR3 sequence (DNA): TGTGCCAGCAGTTCAGGGACAGCTAGCAATCAGCCCCAGCATTTT.

The rearrangement links TRBV19 to TRBJ2-3; D is possibly TRBD1 (5 bases). The CDR3 totals 13 residues. With 6 bases removed from V and 9 bases from J, the gap between germline ends came to 16 bases. In germline, CDR1 is LNHDA, CDR2 SQIVND (reference sequence). CDR3 sequence: CASSMGRVDTQYF. The CDR3 DNA reads as TGTGCCAGTAGCATGGGCAGGGTGGACACGCAGTATTTT.

The rearrangement uses TRBV19 and TRBJ2-6; perhaps D is TRBD1 or TRBD2 (6 bases each). Trimming stripped 5 bases from V and 4 bases from J, with 18 bases between. The CDR3 totals 17 residues. Germline loops: CDR1 LNHDA, CDR2 SQIVND (reference sequence). The CDR3 DNA is TGTGCCAGTAGTTCCAAGGGGGGCGGGGCCGGGGCCAACGTCCTGACTTTC. Amino acids: CASSSKGGGAGANVLTF.

This rearrangement joins TRBV27 to TRBJ2-5, with D maybe TRBD1 (6 bases). Germline V lookup: CDR1 MNHEY, CDR2 SMNVEV (reference sequence). Trimming took off 6 bases at V and 14 bases at J, with 19 bases between the two ends. The CDR3 totals 12 residues. The CDR3 reads CASRGNYRVTYF. For the CDR3, the DNA is TGTGCCAGCAGGGGGAACTACAGGGTTACATACTTC.

This sequence joins TRBV9 and TRBJ2-2; D is uncertain. This CDR3 has 13 residues. V lost 3 bases to trimming and J lost 3 bases, with 6 bases between them. CDR1 SGDLS and CDR2 YYNGEE come from the germline V gene. CDR3 amino acids: CASSALDTGELFF. CDR3 in DNA: TGTGCCAGCAGCGCCCTCGACACCGGGGAGCTGTTTTTT.

This rearrangement joins TRBV9 to TRBJ2-5, with D uncertain. This CDR3 has 16 residues. Germline V lookup: CDR1 SGDLS, CDR2 YYNGEE. Between the trimmed V and J ends, which lost 0 bases and 4 bases, there was a span of 16 bases. The CDR3 DNA reads TGTGCCAGCAGCGTAGGTGTAGCCCCGGCAGGAGAGACCCAGTACTTC. Its protein is CASSVGVAPAGETQYF. The complete variable domain, with remaining parts taken from reference TRBV9 and TRBJ2-5, reads DSGVTQTPKHLITATGQRVTLRCSPRSGDLSVYWYQQSLDQGLQFLIQYYNGEERAKGNILERFSAQQFPDLHSELNLSSLELGDSALYFCASSVGVAPAGETQYFGPGTRLLVL.

The V call is TRBV24-1, the J call TRBJ2-1, with 9 bases that match TRBD2. The CDR3 has 18 residues. CDR1 is KGHDR and CDR2 is SFDVKD in the germline V gene. The J segment lost 6 bases and the V segment lost 2 bases, leaving 13 bases of the junction unmatched. CDR3 bases: TGTGCCACCAGTGATTGGGGTAGCGGGGGACCCGGTTCCAATGAGCAGTTCTTC. Translating it yields CATSDWGSGGPGSNEQFF.

The CDR3 coding sequence is TGTGCCAGCAGTGAATCACATAGTCCGTACTTC. The encoded protein is CASSESHSPYF. The chain carries TRBV7-2 and TRBJ2-7, with D hard to call. Between the trimmed V and J ends, which lost 6 bases and 12 bases, there was a span of 15 bases. The CDR3 totals 11 residues. Germline lookup yields CDR1 SGHTA and CDR2 FQGNSA.

J is TRBJ1-1 and V is TRBV14; D might be TRBD1 (5 bases). The germline V gene encodes CDR1 SGHDN and CDR2 FVKESK. With 0 bases removed from V and 0 bases from J, the gap between germline ends came to 14 bases. The CDR3 is 17 residues long. The CDR3: CASSQEGSGAMNTEAFF. The CDR3 DNA reads as TGTGCCAGCAGCCAAGAAGGGTCCGGGGCTATGAACACTGAAGCTTTCTTT.

The chain links TRBV20-1 to TRBJ2-5; TRBD2 agrees at 11 bases. CDR1 is DFQATT, CDR2 SNEGSKA, per germline (reference sequence). The junction had 4 bases not matched to a gene; V was cut back by 3 bases and J by 1 base. This CDR3 is built from 15 residues. Written as DNA, the CDR3 is TGCAGTGCTAGTACGCTAGCGGGGGGCCAAGAGACCCAGTACTTC. Protein sequence: CSASTLAGGQETQYF.

V is TRBV11-2 and J is TRBJ2-7; TRBD1 matches at 9 bases. From germline, CDR1 is SGHAT and CDR2 FQNNGV. J lost 2 bases, V lost 3 bases, and 2 bases had no gene match. The CDR3 covers 14 residues. The CDR3 loop reads CASSFGTGPYEQYF. The CDR3 DNA is TGTGCCAGCAGCTTTGGGACAGGGCCCTACGAGCAGTACTTC.